This paragraph reports one T cell receptor (beta chain). Its antigen remains unknown. The V and J ends lost 7 bases and 6 bases respectively, with 11 bases between them. CDR3 length: 11 residues. Germline V CDR1 and CDR2: SGHKS, YYEKEE (reference sequence). This sample was taken from a study of identical twins. TCRdb reprocessed the 5' RACE reads via MiXCR and lists one record per CDR3 protein. The sample lists hundreds of thousands of distinct CDR3 sequences; around an eighth were seen once. Study outcomes and limitations: For out-of-frame alpha sequences shared by twins, low generation probability was in excess.

The same sample was also studied in work on yellow fever vaccine responses in identical twins.

The V and J genes are TRBV5-5 and TRBJ2-7; TRBD1 might be the D (5 bases). The sample consisted of PBMCs. This TCR was recovered from a woman aged 18-29 years in good health. The CDR3 DNA is TGTGCCAGCGGGGCAGGTTTCGAGCAGTACTTC. Amino acid sequence: CASGAGFEQYF.